This passage covers 17 T cell receptor beta chains from one sample sequenced in a study of graft-versus-host responses after intestinal transplantation. The method was immunoSEQ multiplex PCR; TCRdb's version includes in-frame clones alone and lacks a portion of them. The sample records tens of thousands of clones, around 90% being singletons. Source: PBMCs, taken around 43 weeks after intestinal transplant. The receptors were gathered from a human patient who received an intestinal transplant, so some T cells may come from the graft donor.

CDR3: CASSELTVNEQFF. Here the CDR3 DNA reads TGTGCCAGCTCAGAATTGACGGTCAATGAGCAGTTCTTC. The chain carries TRBV18 and TRBJ2-1; D is ambiguous. The ends were cut back, 5 bases at V and 6 bases at J, with 11 bases in the middle. The CDR3 runs to 13 residues. From germline, CDR1 is KGHSH and CDR2 LQKENI.

The chain uses TRBV6-5 and TRBJ2-7, with D unresolved. Trimming took 6 bases from V and 3 from J, leaving 12 bases between them. The CDR3 covers 13 residues. Germline CDR1 reads MNHEY; CDR2 reads SVGAGI. This CDR3 is CASSRVQFYEQYF. Written as DNA, the CDR3 is TGTGCCAGCAGCCGGGTCCAATTCTACGAGCAGTACTTC.

By sample fraction, this clone is medium-sized. The chain has TRBV11-1 and TRBJ2-1, with 9 bases identical to TRBD1. V shed 1 base and J 10 bases; nucleotides not matched to a gene: 5. Germline CDR1 reads SGHAT; CDR2 reads FQDESV (reference sequence). CDR3 length equals 14 residues. The chain's CDR3 is CASSLGTGVIEQFF. In DNA, the CDR3 is TGTGCCAGCAGCTTAGGGACAGGGGTAATAGAGCAGTTCTTC.

In this sample, this clone turned up once. The chain joins TRBV28 to TRBJ1-4; D call uncertain. The length of the CDR3 is 17 residues. CDR1 is MDHEN and CDR2 is SYDVKM in the germline V gene. V was cut by 7 bases and J by 0 bases, with 18 bases left in between. In nucleotides, the CDR3 is TGTGCCAGCACCCTAAATCGCCTTTTAACAACTAATGAAAAACTGTTTTTT. This encodes CASTLNRLLTTNEKLFF.

This clone is a singleton in its sample. V and J are TRBV6-6 and TRBJ1-1; D not certain. Trimming shortened V by 6 bases and J by 3 bases, and 14 bases separated the two germline ends. Germline V lookup: CDR1 MNHNY, CDR2 SVGAGI (reference sequence). This CDR3 is 14 amino acids long. The chain's CDR3 is CASSPERRDTEAFF. As DNA, the CDR3 is TGTGCCAGCAGCCCCGAACGGCGGGACACTGAAGCTTTCTTT.

The chain joins TRBV11-2 to TRBJ2-3; D ambiguous. CDR3 length: 12 amino acids. The ends were cut back, 7 bases at V and 1 base at J, with 6 bases in the middle. The V gene's germline CDR1 is SGHAT and CDR2 FQNNGV. The chain's CDR3 is CASTPRTDTQYF. The DNA of the CDR3 is TGTGCCAGCACCCCCCGCACAGATACGCAGTATTTT.

V usage is TRBV2 and J usage is TRBJ1-6; 8 positions agree with TRBD1. Germline V CDR1 and CDR2: SNHLY, FYNNEI. The CDR3 runs 13 residues. V trimming: 7 bases; J trimming: 10 bases; junction bases outside the gene matches: 6. CDR3 DNA: TGTGCCAGCAAATCAGGGGGCTGGTCACCCCTCCACTTT. It specifies CASKSGGWSPLHF.

V is TRBV10-2 and J is TRBJ1-1; 7 nucleotides line up with TRBD1. The CDR3 totals 13 residues. V was pared by 4 bases and J by 5 bases, with 4 bases of the junction left unmatched. Germline V CDR1 and CDR2: WSHSY, SAAADI. The DNA of the CDR3 is TGCGCCAGCAGTGTGCAGGGGGGTACTGAAGCTTTCTTT. Encoded protein: CASSVQGGTEAFF.

The genes are TRBV6-4 and TRBJ1-4, with no clear D. Germline loops: CDR1 MRHNA, CDR2 SNTAGT. V lost 3 bases, J lost 3 bases, and 8 bases lay in between. CDR3 length equals 14 residues. The CDR3 region has the DNA TGTGCCAGCAGTGAAGGAGATGCTAATGAAAAACTGTTTTTT. Amino acids: CASSEGDANEKLFF.

V and J are TRBV7-2 and TRBJ1-5, with D maybe TRBD1 (6 bases). V shed 5 bases and J shed 3 bases, with 14 bases lying between them. The CDR3 is made up of 15 amino acids. Looked up from germline, CDR1 is SGHTA and CDR2 is FQGNSA. DNA for the CDR3: TGTGCCAGCAGCCAGGACAGCTTTCTCAATCAGCCCCAGCATTTT. Its translation is CASSQDSFLNQPQHF. The whole variable domain, remainder taken from reference TRBV7-2 and TRBJ1-5, is GAGVSQSPSNKVTEKGKDVELRCDPISGHTALYWYRQSLGQGLEFLIYFQGNSAPDKSGLPSDRFSAERTGGSVSTLTIQRTQQEDSAVYLCASSQDSFLNQPQHFGDGTRLSIL.

This chain uses TRBV18 with TRBJ2-2; D is ambiguous. This CDR3 spans 14 amino acids. Deletions cut 0 bases from V and 11 bases from J, with 13 bases between. Germline V lookup: CDR1 KGHSH, CDR2 LQKENI. The CDR3 protein is CASSPPRGIGELFF. Written as DNA, the CDR3 is TGTGCCAGCTCACCACCTCGTGGCATCGGCGAGCTGTTTTTT.

With regard to this clone: This sample also contains other DNA sequences that code for the same CDR3. The chain recombines TRBV6-5 with TRBJ2-2, with D unclear. V was shortened by 5 bases and J by 5 bases, with 9 bases between the two germline ends. The germline gives CDR1 MNHEY, CDR2 SVGAGI. The CDR3 runs 13 residues. The chain's CDR3 is CASSPSSTGELFF. CDR3 sequence (DNA): TGTGCCAGCAGTCCTTCGTCGACCGGGGAGCTGTTTTTT.

This chain uses TRBV4-1 with TRBJ2-1, with 8 positions matching TRBD2. Looked up from germline, CDR1 is MGHRA and CDR2 is YSYEKL. The CDR3 covers 18 residues. V shed 0 bases and J 4 bases; nucleotides not matched to a gene: 11. CDR3 in DNA: TGCGCCAGCAGCCAAGAGGGGTTAGGAGCGGGAGCTTACAATGAGCAGTTCTTC. Residues: CASSQEGLGAGAYNEQFF.

The V call is TRBV6-5, the J call TRBJ1-1; unclear D gene. Between the trimmed V and J ends, which lost 0 bases and 5 bases, there was a span of 16 bases. The CDR3 totals 16 residues. Germline CDR1 is MNHEY and CDR2 is SVGAGI. Here the CDR3 DNA reads TGTGCCAGCAGTTACTCCTTTGCGATAGGAGGAACTGAAGCTTTCTTT. Protein product: CASSYSFAIGGTEAFF.

The V and J genes are TRBV6-5 and TRBJ2-7; TRBD2 matches 9 bases. J gave up 7 bases and V 5 bases, and 12 bases lay outside the gene matches. The CDR3 consists of 15 residues. Per the germline V gene, CDR1 is MNHEY and CDR2 is SVGAGI. The CDR3: CASSIEAGGPGEQYF. For the CDR3, the DNA is TGTGCCAGCAGTATCGAGGCGGGAGGGCCGGGGGAGCAGTACTTC.

The chain couples TRBV29-1 to TRBJ2-3; TRBD1 or TRBD2 may be the D gene (5 bases each). The V end lost 6 bases, the J end lost 7 bases, and 17 bases lay between the germline ends. The CDR3 length is 13 residues. Germline V gene data show CDR1 as SQVTM and CDR2 as ANQGSEA. CDR3 coding DNA: TGCAGCGTCTCGCCCCCGGGACGGAATACGCAGTATTTT. Protein sequence: CSVSPPGRNTQYF.

This clone has just one count. The chain is built from TRBV6-5 and TRBJ2-1; D remains ambiguous. CDR3 size: 15 residues. V was trimmed by 2 bases and J by 4 bases, leaving 12 bases between them. Germline V CDR1 and CDR2: MNHEY, SVGAGI. The CDR3 protein is CASSYGGNPYNEQFF. CDR3 DNA: TGTGCCAGCAGTTACGGTGGGAATCCTTACAATGAGCAGTTCTTC.